The entry that follows covers one TCR beta chain sequence. The sample is drawn from a study of blood T cell repertoires in COVID-19. The protocol was immunoSEQ multiplex PCR, while the TCRdb copy is restricted to in-frame clones and leaves out a portion. The data show fewer than 500,000 clones, with about nine tenths seen just once and 1.4% held by the top ten. Per germline, CDR1 LNHDA and CDR2 SQIVND (reference sequence). Trimming took 5 bases from V and 4 from J, leaving 15 bases between them. This CDR3 region has 16 residues. The V gene is TRBV19, the J gene TRBJ2-6; no firm D call. This clonotype originated in a woman aged 30 to 39 with active or convalescent COVID-19. The sample consisted of peripheral blood. CDR3 DNA: TGTGCCAGTAGTCCGGATAGACATAACGGGGCCAACGTCCTGACTTTC. This encodes CASSPDRHNGANVLTF.